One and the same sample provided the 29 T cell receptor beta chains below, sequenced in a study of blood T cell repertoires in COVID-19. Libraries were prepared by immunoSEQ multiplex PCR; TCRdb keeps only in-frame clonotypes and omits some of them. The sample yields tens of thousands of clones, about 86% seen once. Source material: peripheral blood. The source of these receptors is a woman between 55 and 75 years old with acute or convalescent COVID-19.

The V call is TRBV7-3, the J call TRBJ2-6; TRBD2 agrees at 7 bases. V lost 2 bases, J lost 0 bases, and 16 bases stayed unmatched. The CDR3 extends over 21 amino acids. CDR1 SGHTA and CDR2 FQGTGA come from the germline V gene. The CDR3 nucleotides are TGTGCCAGCAGCTTAGGGCGGGCTAGCGGTGCCATTCTCTCTGGGGCCAACGTCCTGACTTTC. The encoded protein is CASSLGRASGAILSGANVLTF.

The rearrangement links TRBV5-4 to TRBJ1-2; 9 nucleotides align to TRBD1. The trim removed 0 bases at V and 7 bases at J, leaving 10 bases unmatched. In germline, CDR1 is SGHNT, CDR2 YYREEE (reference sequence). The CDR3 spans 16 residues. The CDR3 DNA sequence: TGTGCCAGCAGCTTGGGGGCCCTGGGACAGGGATCTGGCTACACCTTC. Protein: CASSLGALGQGSGYTF.

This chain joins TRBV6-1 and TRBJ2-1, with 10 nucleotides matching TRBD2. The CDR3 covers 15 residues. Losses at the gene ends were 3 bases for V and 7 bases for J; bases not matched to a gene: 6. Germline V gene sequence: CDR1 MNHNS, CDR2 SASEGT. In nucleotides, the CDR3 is TGTGCCAGCAGTGACCAGAGCGGGGGGGTTAATGAGCAGTTCTTC. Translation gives CASSDQSGGVNEQFF.

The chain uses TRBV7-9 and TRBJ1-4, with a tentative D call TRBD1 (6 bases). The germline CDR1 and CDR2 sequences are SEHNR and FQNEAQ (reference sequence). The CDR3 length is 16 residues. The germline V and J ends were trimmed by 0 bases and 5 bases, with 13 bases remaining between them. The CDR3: CASSLAAGGPNEKLFF. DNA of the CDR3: TGTGCCAGCAGCTTAGCAGCGGGGGGGCCCAATGAAAAACTGTTTTTT.

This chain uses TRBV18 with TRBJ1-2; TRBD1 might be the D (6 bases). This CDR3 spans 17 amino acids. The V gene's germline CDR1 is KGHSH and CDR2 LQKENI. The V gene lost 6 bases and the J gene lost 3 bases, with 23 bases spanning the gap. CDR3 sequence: CASSLQSPTAGDYGYTF. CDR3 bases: TGTGCCAGCTCTCTCCAAAGCCCCACGGCAGGGGACTATGGCTACACCTTC.

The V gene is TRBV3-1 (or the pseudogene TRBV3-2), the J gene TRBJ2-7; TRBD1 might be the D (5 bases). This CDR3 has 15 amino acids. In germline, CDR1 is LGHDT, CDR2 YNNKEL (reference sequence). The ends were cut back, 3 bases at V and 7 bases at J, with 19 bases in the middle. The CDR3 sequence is CASSHPGREGLEQYF. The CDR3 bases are TGTGCCAGCAGCCACCCGGGCAGGGAAGGATTAGAGCAGTACTTC.

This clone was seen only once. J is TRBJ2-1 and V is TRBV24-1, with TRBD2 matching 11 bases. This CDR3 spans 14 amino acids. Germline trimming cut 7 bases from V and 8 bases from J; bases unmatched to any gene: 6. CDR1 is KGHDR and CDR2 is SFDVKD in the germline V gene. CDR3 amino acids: CATRYSGGADEQFF. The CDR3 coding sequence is TGTGCCACCAGGTATAGCGGGGGGGCCGATGAGCAGTTCTTC.

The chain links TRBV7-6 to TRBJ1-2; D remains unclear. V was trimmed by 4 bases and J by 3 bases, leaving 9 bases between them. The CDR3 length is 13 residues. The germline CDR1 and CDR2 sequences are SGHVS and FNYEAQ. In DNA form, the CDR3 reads TGTGCCAGCAGCTCCCATGCGGACTATGGCTACACCTTC. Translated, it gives CASSSHADYGYTF.

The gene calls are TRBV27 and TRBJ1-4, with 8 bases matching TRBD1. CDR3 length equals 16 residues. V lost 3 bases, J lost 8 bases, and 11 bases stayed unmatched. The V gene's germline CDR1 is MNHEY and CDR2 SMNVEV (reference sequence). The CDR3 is CASSFSSTGEGEKLFF. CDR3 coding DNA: TGTGCCAGCAGTTTTTCCTCGACAGGGGAAGGCGAAAAACTGTTTTTT.

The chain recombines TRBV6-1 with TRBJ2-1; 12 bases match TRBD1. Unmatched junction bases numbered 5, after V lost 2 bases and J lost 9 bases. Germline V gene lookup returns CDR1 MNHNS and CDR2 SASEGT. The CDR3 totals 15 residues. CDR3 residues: CASSEQGQGASEQFF. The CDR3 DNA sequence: TGTGCCAGCAGTGAACAGGGACAGGGGGCGAGTGAGCAGTTCTTC.

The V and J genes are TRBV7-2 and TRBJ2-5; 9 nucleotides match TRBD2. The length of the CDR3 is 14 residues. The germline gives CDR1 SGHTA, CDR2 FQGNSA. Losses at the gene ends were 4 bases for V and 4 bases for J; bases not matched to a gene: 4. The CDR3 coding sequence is TGTGCCAGCAGCTCGGGACTAGCCCCAGAGACCCAGTACTTC. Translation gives CASSSGLAPETQYF.

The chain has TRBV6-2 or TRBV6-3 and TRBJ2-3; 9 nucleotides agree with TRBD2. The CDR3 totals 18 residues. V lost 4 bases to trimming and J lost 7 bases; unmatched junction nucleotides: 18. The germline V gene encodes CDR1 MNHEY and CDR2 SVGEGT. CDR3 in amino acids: CASSFREFGGGVGHTQYF. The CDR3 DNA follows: TGTGCCAGCAGTTTCCGGGAGTTCGGCGGGGGGGTCGGCCATACGCAGTATTTT.

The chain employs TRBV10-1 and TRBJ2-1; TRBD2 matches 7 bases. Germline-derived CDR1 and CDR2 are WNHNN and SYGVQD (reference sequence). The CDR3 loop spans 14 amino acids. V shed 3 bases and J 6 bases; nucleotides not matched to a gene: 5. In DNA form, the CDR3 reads TGCGCCAGCAGTGATGGGGGGGAGATCAATGAGCAGTTCTTC. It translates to CASSDGGEINEQFF.

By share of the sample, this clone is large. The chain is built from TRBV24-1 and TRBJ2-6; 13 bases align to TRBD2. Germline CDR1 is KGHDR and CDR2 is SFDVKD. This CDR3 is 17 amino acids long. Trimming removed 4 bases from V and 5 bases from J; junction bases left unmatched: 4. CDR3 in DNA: TGTGCCACCAGTGAAGGACTAGCGGGGGCCTGGGCCAACGTCCTGACTTTC. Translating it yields CATSEGLAGAWANVLTF.

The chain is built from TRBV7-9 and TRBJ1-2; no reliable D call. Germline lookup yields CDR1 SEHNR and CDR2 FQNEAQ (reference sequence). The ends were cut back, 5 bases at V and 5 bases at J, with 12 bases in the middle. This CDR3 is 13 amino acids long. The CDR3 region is CASSPSDTYGYTF. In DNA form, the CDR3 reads TGTGCCAGCAGCCCCTCAGACACTTATGGCTACACCTTC.

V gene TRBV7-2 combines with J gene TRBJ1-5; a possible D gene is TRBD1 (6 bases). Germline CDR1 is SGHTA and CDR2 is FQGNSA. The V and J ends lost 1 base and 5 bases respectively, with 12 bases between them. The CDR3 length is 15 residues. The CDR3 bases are TGTGCCAGCAGCTTAGACGGACAGTACTATCAGCCCCAGCATTTT. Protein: CASSLDGQYYQPQHF.

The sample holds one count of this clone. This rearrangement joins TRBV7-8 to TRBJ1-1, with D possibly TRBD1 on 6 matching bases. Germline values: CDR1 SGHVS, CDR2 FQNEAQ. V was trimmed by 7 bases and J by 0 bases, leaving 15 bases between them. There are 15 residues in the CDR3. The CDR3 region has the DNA TGTGCCAGCATACCACAGGGAGCCTTGAACACTGAAGCTTTCTTT. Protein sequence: CASIPQGALNTEAFF.

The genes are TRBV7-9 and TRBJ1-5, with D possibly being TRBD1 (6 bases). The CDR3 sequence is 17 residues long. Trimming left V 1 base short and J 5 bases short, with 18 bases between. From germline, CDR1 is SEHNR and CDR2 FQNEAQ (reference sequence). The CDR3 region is CASSLGLGALRDQPQHF. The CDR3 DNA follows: TGTGCCAGCAGCTTAGGTCTGGGGGCCCTGCGGGATCAGCCCCAGCATTTT. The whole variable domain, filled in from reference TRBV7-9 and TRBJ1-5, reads DTGVSQNPRHKITKRGQNVTFRCDPISEHNRLYWYRQTLGQGPEFLTYFQNEAQLEKSRLLSDRFSAERPKGSFSTLEIQRTEQGDSAMYLCASSLGLGALRDQPQHFGDGTRLSIL.

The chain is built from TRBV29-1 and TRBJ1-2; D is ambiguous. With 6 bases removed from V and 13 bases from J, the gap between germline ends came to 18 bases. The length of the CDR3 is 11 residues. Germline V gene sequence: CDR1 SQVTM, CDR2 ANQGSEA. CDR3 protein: CSVAETATTTF. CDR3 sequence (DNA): TGCAGCGTCGCAGAAACGGCAACTACCACCTTC.

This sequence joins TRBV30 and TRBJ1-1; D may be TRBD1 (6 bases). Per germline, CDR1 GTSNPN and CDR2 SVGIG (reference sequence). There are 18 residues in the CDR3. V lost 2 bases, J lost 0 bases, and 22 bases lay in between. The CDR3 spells CAWSRPRGPNGMNTEAFF. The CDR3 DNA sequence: TGTGCCTGGAGTCGGCCCAGGGGACCGAACGGCATGAACACTGAAGCTTTCTTT. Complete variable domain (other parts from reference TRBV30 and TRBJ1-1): SQTIHQWPATLVQPVGSPLSLECTVEGTSNPNLYWYRQAAGRGLQLLFYSVGIGQISSEVPQNLSASRPQDRQFILSSKKLLLSDSGFYLCAWSRPRGPNGMNTEAFFGQGTRLTVV.

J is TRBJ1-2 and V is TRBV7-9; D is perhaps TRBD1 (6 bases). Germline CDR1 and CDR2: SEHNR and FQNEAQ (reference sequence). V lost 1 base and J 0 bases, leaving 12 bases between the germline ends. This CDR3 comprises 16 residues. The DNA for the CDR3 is TGTGCCAGCAGCTTAGTCTGGGACACCGCTAACTATGGCTACACCTTC. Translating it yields CASSLVWDTANYGYTF.

CDR3 nucleotide sequence: TGTGCCAGCAGCTTAGGACAGGGAACAGGAAACACCATATATTTT. Protein product: CASSLGQGTGNTIYF. The chain has TRBV7-6 and TRBJ1-3; 7 bases map to TRBD1. The germline CDR1 and CDR2 sequences are SGHVS and FNYEAQ. The CDR3 consists of 15 residues. The J segment lost 4 bases and the V segment lost 1 base, leaving 4 bases of the junction unmatched.

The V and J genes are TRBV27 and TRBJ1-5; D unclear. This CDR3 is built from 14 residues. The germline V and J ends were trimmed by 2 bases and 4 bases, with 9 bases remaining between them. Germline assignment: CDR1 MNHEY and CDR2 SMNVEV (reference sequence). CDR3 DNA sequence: TGTGCCAGCAGTTTACACGACACTAATCAGCCCCAGCATTTT. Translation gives CASSLHDTNQPQHF.

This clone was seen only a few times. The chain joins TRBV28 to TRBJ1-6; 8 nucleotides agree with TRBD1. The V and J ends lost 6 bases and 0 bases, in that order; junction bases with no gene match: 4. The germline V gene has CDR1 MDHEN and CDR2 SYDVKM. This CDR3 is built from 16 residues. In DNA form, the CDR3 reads TGTGCCAGCAGACACAGGGGGAGCTCCTATAATTCACCCCTCCACTTT. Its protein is CASRHRGSSYNSPLHF. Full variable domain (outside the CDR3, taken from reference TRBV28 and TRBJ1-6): DVKVTQSSRYLVKRTGEKVFLECVQDMDHENMFWYRQDPGLGLRLIYFSYDVKMKEKGDIPEGYSVSREKKERFSLILESASTNQTSMYLCASRHRGSSYNSPLHFGNGTRLTVT.

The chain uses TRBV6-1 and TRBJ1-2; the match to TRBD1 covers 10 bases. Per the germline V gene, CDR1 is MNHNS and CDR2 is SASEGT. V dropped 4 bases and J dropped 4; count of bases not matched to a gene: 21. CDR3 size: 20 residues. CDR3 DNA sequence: TGTGCCAGCAGTGCCTCCGGCAAAATGACAGGGGGCCCTAGGGGCTATGGCTACACCTTC. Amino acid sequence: CASSASGKMTGGPRGYGYTF.

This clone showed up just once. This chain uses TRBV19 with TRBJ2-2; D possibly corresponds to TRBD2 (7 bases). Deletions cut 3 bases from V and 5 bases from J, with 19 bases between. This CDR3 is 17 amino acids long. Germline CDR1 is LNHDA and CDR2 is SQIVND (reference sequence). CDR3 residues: CASSILRGADSTGELFF. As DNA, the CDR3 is TGTGCCAGTAGTATCTTACGGGGGGCTGACTCAACCGGGGAGCTGTTTTTT.

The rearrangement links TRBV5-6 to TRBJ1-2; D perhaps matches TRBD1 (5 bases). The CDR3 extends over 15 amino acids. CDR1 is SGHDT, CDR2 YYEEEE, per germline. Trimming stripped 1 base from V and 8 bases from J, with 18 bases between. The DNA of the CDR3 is TGTGCCAGCAGCTTGTTGCGGACAAGGAGTAGAGGCTACACCTTC. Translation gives CASSLLRTRSRGYTF.

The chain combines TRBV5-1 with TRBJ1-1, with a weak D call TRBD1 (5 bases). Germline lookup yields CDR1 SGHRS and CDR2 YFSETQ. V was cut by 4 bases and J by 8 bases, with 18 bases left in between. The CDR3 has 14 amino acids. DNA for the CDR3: TGCGCCAGCAGCCGCCTGGGAGGGGCGGGGGAAGCTTTCTTT. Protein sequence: CASSRLGGAGEAFF.

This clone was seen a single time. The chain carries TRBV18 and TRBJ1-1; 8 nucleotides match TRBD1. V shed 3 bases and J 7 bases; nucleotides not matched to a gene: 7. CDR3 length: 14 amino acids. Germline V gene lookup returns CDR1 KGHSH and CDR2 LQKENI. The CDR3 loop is CASSPRQGLDEAFF. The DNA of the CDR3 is TGTGCCAGCTCACCGAGACAGGGGCTCGATGAAGCTTTCTTT.